The 30 T cell receptor beta chains below all came from one sample that was sequenced in a study of blood T cell repertoires in COVID-19. Sequenced by immunoSEQ multiplex PCR; TCRdb stores in-frame clones only, minus some. Here the sample spans 330,000 or so clones, around 87% being singletons. Sample: PBMCs or T cells enriched from blood (not recorded which). These receptors all come from a man between 35 and 55 years old in a cohort exposed to, infected with or recovered from COVID-19 (not recorded which).

The chain links TRBV30 to TRBJ2-2; 8 bases fit TRBD1. In germline, CDR1 is GTSNPN, CDR2 SVGIG (reference sequence). The CDR3 contains 14 residues. After removal of 2 bases from V and 6 bases from J, the junction contained 5 bases not matched to a gene. The CDR3 DNA reads TGTGCCTGGAGTTCTCCAGGGGGCGCCGGGGAGCTGTTTTTT. Protein product: CAWSSPGGAGELFF.

This chain connects TRBV5-1 to TRBJ2-7, with TRBD2 identical over 8 bases. The V segment lost 0 bases and the J segment 6 bases; nucleotides outside the gene matches: 11. The length of the CDR3 is 16 residues. Germline values: CDR1 SGHRS, CDR2 YFSETQ. For the CDR3, the DNA is TGCGCCAGCAGCTTGGAAGCCCCCAGGCTAGCGGGCGAGCAGTACTTC. Protein product: CASSLEAPRLAGEQYF.

This clone was observed a single time. J is TRBJ2-2 and V is TRBV5-4, with TRBD2 as a possible D gene (6 bases). The length of the CDR3 is 16 residues. The V end was cut by 0 bases, the J end by 4 bases, with 13 bases between. Looked up from germline, CDR1 is SGHNT and CDR2 is YYREEE (reference sequence). The CDR3 sequence: CASSLGEEGATGELFF. The DNA of the CDR3 is TGTGCCAGCAGCTTGGGGGAGGAGGGAGCCACCGGGGAGCTGTTTTTT.

This clone was seen just once. V and J are TRBV7-9 and TRBJ1-1; D is ambiguous. From germline, CDR1 is SEHNR and CDR2 FQNEAQ (reference sequence). The V and J ends lost 6 bases and 12 bases respectively, with 17 bases between them. The CDR3 is 12 amino acids. The CDR3 protein is CASSPSEGGTFF. The CDR3 DNA reads as TGTGCCAGCAGTCCTTCGGAGGGAGGAACTTTCTTT.

V gene TRBV2 combines with J gene TRBJ1-2, with 7 positions matching TRBD1. Trimming cost V 5 bases and J 4 bases; bases outside gene matches: 1. Per the germline V gene, CDR1 is SNHLY and CDR2 is FYNNEI. This CDR3 is 12 amino acids long. CDR3 sequence reads: CASSRDSYGYTF. The CDR3 region has the DNA TGTGCCAGCAGTCGGGACAGCTATGGCTACACCTTC.

V and J are TRBV7-9 and TRBJ2-7, with TRBD1 matching 7 bases. The germline gives CDR1 SEHNR, CDR2 FQNEAQ (reference sequence). V was pared by 5 bases and J by 6 bases, with 10 bases of the junction left unmatched. This CDR3 contains 14 residues. The CDR3 DNA is TGTGCCAGCAGCCCGATACAGGGGAGAGGCGAGCAGTACTTC. This codes for CASSPIQGRGEQYF.

The chain couples TRBV9 to TRBJ2-3, with D unresolved. Germline V gene data show CDR1 as SGDLS and CDR2 as YYNGEE. Trimming took 3 bases from V and 0 from J, leaving 11 bases between them. This CDR3 is built from 15 residues. The CDR3 reads CASSELSASTDTQYF. In DNA form, the CDR3 reads TGTGCCAGCAGCGAACTATCAGCTAGCACAGATACGCAGTATTTT.

The V gene is TRBV5-1, the J gene TRBJ1-4, with D perhaps matching TRBD1 (5 bases). V lost 2 bases to trimming and J lost 6 bases, with 14 bases between them. The CDR3 loop spans 15 amino acids. From germline, CDR1 is SGHRS and CDR2 YFSETQ. CDR3 amino acids: CASSFVTGGDEKLFF. CDR3 in DNA: TGCGCCAGCAGCTTCGTCACGGGAGGGGATGAAAAACTGTTTTTT.

In its sample, this clone was seen once. The gene calls are TRBV6-5 and TRBJ2-7, with TRBD1 matching 10 bases. Germline V gene lookup returns CDR1 MNHEY and CDR2 SVGAGI. The junction had 4 bases not matched to a gene; V was cut back by 5 bases and J by 6 bases. The CDR3 totals 13 residues. In DNA, the CDR3 is TGTGCCAGCAGTAGCGGACAGGGGGGCGAGCAGTACTTC. Translation gives CASSSGQGGEQYF.

The chain recombines TRBV2 with TRBJ1-1; 7 nucleotides agree with TRBD1. V lost 6 bases, J lost 1 base, and 5 bases stayed unmatched. Looked up from germline, CDR1 is SNHLY and CDR2 is FYNNEI. The CDR3 consists of 14 residues. CDR3 residues: CASSRDSQNTEAFF. The CDR3 DNA reads TGTGCCAGCAGCCGGGACAGTCAGAACACTGAAGCTTTCTTT.

This chain links TRBV19 with TRBJ2-4; perhaps TRBD2 as D (6 bases). Germline V gene data show CDR1 as LNHDA and CDR2 as SQIVND (reference sequence). The CDR3 spans 15 residues. V lost 1 base and J 0 bases, leaving 7 bases between the germline ends. The CDR3 region is CASSIGDLAKNIQYF. CDR3 DNA sequence: TGTGCCAGTAGTATAGGGGACTTAGCCAAAAACATTCAGTACTTC.

The chain joins TRBV20-1 to TRBJ2-2, with D tentatively TRBD1 (5 bases). The CDR3 length is 14 residues. Trimming stripped 3 bases from V and 6 bases from J, with 14 bases between. In germline, CDR1 is DFQATT, CDR2 SNEGSKA (reference sequence). CDR3 nucleotide sequence: TGCAGTGCTAGTTCCGGGCAGGGCTCCGGGGAGCTGTTTTTT. As protein: CSASSGQGSGELFF.

The chain joins TRBV28 to TRBJ1-2; D remains ambiguous. The CDR3 is made up of 14 amino acids. Trimming took off 4 bases at V and 7 bases at J, with 16 bases between the two ends. Germline V lookup: CDR1 MDHEN, CDR2 SYDVKM. The CDR3 loop reads CASSSLSTAIGYTF. The DNA for the CDR3 is TGTGCCAGCAGTTCACTATCGACGGCCATTGGCTACACCTTC.

This clone was seen a handful of times. V gene TRBV4-1 combines with J gene TRBJ1-3; 8 nucleotides align to TRBD1. This CDR3 is built from 15 residues. Germline loops: CDR1 MGHRA, CDR2 YSYEKL. V shed 4 bases and J 2 bases; nucleotides not matched to a gene: 4. The CDR3 reads CASSRPTGAGNTIYF. CDR3 nucleotide sequence: TGCGCCAGCAGCCGACCGACAGGGGCTGGAAACACCATATATTTT.

J is TRBJ1-6 and V is TRBV28, with 7 bases fitting TRBD1. The CDR3 totals 15 residues. Germline CDR1 reads MDHEN; CDR2 reads SYDVKM. V lost 5 bases and J lost 5; bases outside the gene matches: 6. CDR3 nucleotides: TGTGCCAGCAGTAGCTCGGGACAGCATAATTCACCCCTCCACTTT. Translating gives CASSSSGQHNSPLHF.

The chain recombines TRBV5-1 with TRBJ2-1, with TRBD2 matching over 12 bases. Germline V gene sequence: CDR1 SGHRS, CDR2 YFSETQ. The CDR3 is 13 residues long. J lost 12 bases, V lost 4 bases, and 5 bases had no gene match. The CDR3 loop reads CASSRLAGDRQFF. The CDR3, as DNA: TGCGCCAGCAGCCGACTAGCGGGAGATCGGCAGTTCTTC.

To note about this clone: This CDR3 is also generated by other DNA sequences in the sample. The J gene is TRBJ2-1, the V gene TRBV9, with D maybe TRBD2 (6 bases). The V and J ends lost 0 bases and 0 bases respectively, with 10 bases between them. Germline V gene lookup returns CDR1 SGDLS and CDR2 YYNGEE. CDR3 length: 16 amino acids. CDR3 region: CASSVAGGSSYNEQFF. CDR3 sequence (DNA): TGTGCCAGCAGCGTAGCTGGGGGGAGCTCCTACAATGAGCAGTTCTTC.

J is TRBJ2-5 and V is TRBV27, with 10 bases fitting TRBD2. Per the germline V gene, CDR1 is MNHEY and CDR2 is SMNVEV (reference sequence). V dropped 4 bases and J dropped 5; count of bases not matched to a gene: 10. The CDR3 covers 16 residues. The CDR3 region is CASSYGSGRAGETQYF. CDR3 DNA sequence: TGTGCCAGCAGTTATGGGAGCGGGAGGGCCGGGGAGACCCAGTACTTC.

The rearrangement joins TRBV15 to TRBJ2-1; 10 bases map to TRBD2. The trim removed 2 bases at V and 10 bases at J, leaving 8 bases unmatched. The germline V gene has CDR1 LNHNV and CDR2 YYDKDF (reference sequence). The CDR3 is 15 amino acids. CDR3 DNA: TGTGCCACCAGCAGAAAAGGACTAGCGGAGAAGGAGCAGTTCTTC. Residues: CATSRKGLAEKEQFF.

The gene calls are TRBV5-1 and TRBJ2-3; 8 nucleotides match TRBD2. The CDR3 length is 14 residues. Germline V gene sequence: CDR1 SGHRS, CDR2 YFSETQ. V lost 4 bases to trimming and J lost 3 bases; unmatched junction nucleotides: 4. CDR3 sequence: CASSGSGTTDTQYF. CDR3 DNA sequence: TGCGCCAGCAGCGGTAGCGGGACGACAGATACGCAGTATTTT. Full variable domain (missing parts from reference TRBV5-1 and TRBJ2-3): KAGVTQTPRYLIKTRGQQVTLSCSPISGHRSVSWYQQTPGQGLQFLFEYFSETQRNKGNFPGRFSGRQFSNSRSEMNVSTLELGDSALYLCASSGSGTTDTQYFGPGTRLTVL.

This chain links TRBV5-1 with TRBJ2-5, with 7 bases aligning to TRBD1. The CDR3 consists of 15 residues. Germline V lookup: CDR1 SGHRS, CDR2 YFSETQ. Losses at the gene ends were 4 bases for V and 2 bases for J; bases not matched to a gene: 8. The DNA for the CDR3 is TGCGCCAGCAGCGCCGAGGGACAGAGACAAGAGACCCAGTACTTC. It is translated as CASSAEGQRQETQYF.

V and J are TRBV18 and TRBJ2-3; no firm D call. Trimming shortened V by 2 bases and J by 6 bases, and 15 bases separated the two germline ends. Germline V gives CDR1 KGHSH, CDR2 LQKENI. The CDR3 is 15 amino acids. The CDR3 DNA follows: TGTGCCAGCTCACCAAGGCCCCTAGTGGAGGATACGCAGTATTTT. Residues: CASSPRPLVEDTQYF.

The gene calls are TRBV5-1 and TRBJ1-5; D unresolved. V shed 0 bases and J shed 3 bases, with 7 bases lying between them. Germline assignment: CDR1 SGHRS and CDR2 YFSETQ. The CDR3 consists of 14 residues. CDR3 in DNA: TGCGCCAGCAGCTTGGACGGTATCAATCAGCCCCAGCATTTT. Protein sequence: CASSLDGINQPQHF.

The genes are TRBV9 and TRBJ2-1; D is possibly TRBD2 (6 bases). V was pared by 0 bases and J by 5 bases, with 12 bases between. The CDR3 is 15 amino acids. Germline V gene sequence: CDR1 SGDLS, CDR2 YYNGEE. The CDR3 is CASSVAATRDNEQFF. Here the CDR3 DNA reads TGTGCCAGCAGCGTAGCGGCGACTAGAGACAATGAGCAGTTCTTC.

The chain carries TRBV5-1 and TRBJ1-1; possible D gene TRBD1, 5 bases. Trimming pared 2 bases from V and 8 bases from J, leaving 10 bases between. The CDR3 length is 12 residues. In germline, CDR1 is SGHRS, CDR2 YFSETQ. The CDR3 sequence is CASSFGGDEAFF. CDR3 DNA: TGCGCCAGCAGCTTCGGGGGGGACGAAGCTTTCTTT.

This sequence joins TRBV7-2 and TRBJ2-5; 7 positions match TRBD2. This CDR3 spans 16 amino acids. V shed 2 bases and J 0 bases; nucleotides not matched to a gene: 6. Germline values: CDR1 SGHTA, CDR2 FQGNSA. CDR3 coding DNA: TGTGCCAGCAGCTTACATACGGGAGGTAACCAAGAGACCCAGTACTTC. It yields the protein CASSLHTGGNQETQYF.

The chain is built from TRBV24-1 and TRBJ1-2; no definite D call. This CDR3 has 14 amino acids. V was shortened by 6 bases and J by 2 bases, with 12 bases between the two germline ends. CDR1 KGHDR and CDR2 SFDVKD come from the germline V gene. The CDR3 region is CATSSQKRNYGYTF. In nucleotides, the CDR3 is TGTGCCACCAGTTCGCAAAAGAGAAACTATGGCTACACCTTC.

This clone was seen a single time. Compared with germline, one end of the junction differs, possibly owing to a read error. The rearrangement joins TRBV6-5 to TRBJ2-7, with TRBD1 identical over 8 bases. Germline loops: CDR1 MNHEY, CDR2 SVGAGI. The CDR3 spans 11 residues. CDR3 bases: TGTGCCAGCAGGCAACAGGGGGGAACGAACTTC. Encoded protein: CASRQQGGTNF.

This chain connects TRBV18 to TRBJ2-7; 8 bases map to TRBD2. Germline V gives CDR1 KGHSH, CDR2 LQKENI. J gave up 4 bases and V 4 bases, and 9 bases lay outside the gene matches. The CDR3 totals 15 residues. CDR3 amino acids: CASSLEPGLGYEQYF. In DNA form, the CDR3 reads TGTGCCAGCTCACTAGAGCCGGGACTAGGATACGAGCAGTACTTC.

The chain carries TRBV6-5 and TRBJ1-1; D is uncertain. Trimming stripped 5 bases from V and 1 base from J, with 8 bases between. CDR3 length: 13 amino acids. Germline V CDR1 and CDR2: MNHEY, SVGAGI. The chain's CDR3 is CASSPPSNTEAFF. As DNA, the CDR3 is TGTGCCAGCAGTCCCCCGTCGAACACTGAAGCTTTCTTT.